The clone carrying this TCR beta chain was recorded at least ten times. What it binds is not known. These data come from a study of regulatory T cells in long-lasting Graves disease. Study-level findings and limits: Persistent cases of Graves' showed reduced TCR diversity relative to newly diagnosed patients.

Researchers made TCR beta libraries by using iRepertoire HTBI primers and running Arm-PCR on CDR3 regions. TCRdb reprocessed the multiplex PCR reads via MiXCR and lists one record per CDR3 protein. Among 400,000 to 600,000 distinct CDR3 sequences, 20% to 25% were seen once, and the ten largest hold roughly 7.1%. Stated time point: persistent/refractory GD, antithyroid drugs over 5 years with positive TRAb. From RNA extracted from PBMCs, the TCR library was made. The CDR3 extends over 11 amino acids. Trimming removed 8 bases from V and 5 bases from J, with 6 bases in between. V gene TRBV12-3 or TRBV12-4 combines with J gene TRBJ2-2; D call uncertain. Source: peripheral blood mononuclear cells (PBMCs), taken when the disease was refractory, from a patient treated with antithyroid drugs. The receptor was derived from a female donor with Graves disease. The CDR3 region has the DNA TGTGCCAGCGGCGATACCGGGGAGCTGTTTTTT. It yields the protein CASGDTGELFF.